A single TCR beta chain is shown here with its context. Antigen unknown. This entry comes from a study of T-cell reconstitution after alpha-beta-depleted transplantation in children. Study results and limitations: A year post-transplant, T-cell counts and diversity derived mostly from newly produced T cells. Several hundred graft clones that had expanded were reportedly the source of alpha-beta T cells about two months after transplant. The study traced high day-60 TCRbeta diversity in some patients to surviving recipient T cells and thymic progenitors.

The J segment lost 0 bases and the V segment lost 1 base, leaving 6 bases of the junction unmatched. The CDR3 totals 19 residues. Germline V lookup: CDR1 MDHEN, CDR2 SYDVKM. As it was prepared, the TCRbeta library received unique molecular identifiers. In TCRdb, the PCR reads were re-called with MiXCR into one record per CDR3 protein. The sample holds 600,000 to 800,000 distinct CDR3 sequences; around 12% are singletons and the top ten take roughly 0.84%. V usage is TRBV28 and J usage is TRBJ2-1; 13 bases agree with TRBD2. This sequence originates from a girl aged 2 to 10 with congenital amegakaryocytic thrombocytopenia, due to receive a stem cell transplant. The source was PBMCs, collected before TCRalphabeta/CD19-depleted stem cell transplant. Here the CDR3 DNA reads TGTGCCAGCAGTTTATTTTTCGGGACTAGCGGGACCTCCTACAATGAGCAGTTCTTC. Translating gives CASSLFFGTSGTSYNEQFF. The full variable domain, in which reference TRBV28 and TRBJ2-1 provide the parts outside the CDR3, is DVKVTQSSRYLVKRTGEKVFLECVQDMDHENMFWYRQDPGLGLRLIYFSYDVKMKEKGDIPEGYSVSREKKERFSLILESASTNQTSMYLCASSLFFGTSGTSYNEQFFGPGTRLTVL.